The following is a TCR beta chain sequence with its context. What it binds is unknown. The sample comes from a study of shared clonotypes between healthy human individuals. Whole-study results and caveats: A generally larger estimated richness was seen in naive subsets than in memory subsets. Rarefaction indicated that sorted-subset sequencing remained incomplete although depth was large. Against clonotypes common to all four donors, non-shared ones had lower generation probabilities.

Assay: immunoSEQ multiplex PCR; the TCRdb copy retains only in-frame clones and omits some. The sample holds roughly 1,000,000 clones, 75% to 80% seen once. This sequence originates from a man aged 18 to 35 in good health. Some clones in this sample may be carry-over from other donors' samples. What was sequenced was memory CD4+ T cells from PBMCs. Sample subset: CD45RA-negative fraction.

The CDR3 sequence: CASSFVWTSGTGTQYF. Here the CDR3 DNA reads TGTGCCAGCAGTTTCGTTTGGACTAGCGGGACCGGGACGCAGTATTTT. This sequence joins TRBV27 and TRBJ2-3; 12 bases match TRBD2. CDR3 size: 16 residues. CDR1 and CDR2 from the germline V gene are MNHEY and SMNVEV (reference sequence). J was trimmed by 9 bases and V by 3 bases; bases with no gene match: 10.